This is a list of T cell receptor beta chains from one sample in a study of blood T cells in healthy people across ages. TCRdb ran MiXCR on the 5' RACE reads and lists one entry per CDR3 protein. The sample contains about 1,800,000 distinct CDR3 sequences, 28% of which appear only once. Sequencing was performed on blood. The receptor source for this set is a woman in her thirties in good health. The CDR3 runs from the conserved cysteine through the conserved F or W. The D gene is left open where the match is weak. The size of a clone is reported for some rows only, either as once, few or many, or as a class for expanded clones.

clone_size	v_call	j_call	d_call	cdr3_aa	cdr3_nt
few	TRBV7-2	TRBJ1-2	.	CASSSTGTLYGYTF	TGTGCCAGCAGTTCAACCGGGACTCTATATGGCTACACCTTC
once	TRBV7-2	TRBJ2-3	.	CASSLAGGVPSTDTQYF	TGTGCCAGCAGCTTAGCTGGCGGGGTGCCAAGCACAGATACGCAGTATTTT
.	TRBV28	TRBJ2-7	.	CASSPAVPYEQYF	TGTGCCAGCAGTCCCGCAGTGCCCTACGAGCAGTACTTC
.	TRBV30	TRBJ1-1	.	CAWRTPWQNTEAFF	TGTGCCTGGAGGACCCCTTGGCAGAACACTGAAGCTTTCTTT
many	TRBV29-1	TRBJ2-1	.	CSVQGRLGNEQFF	TGCAGCGTACAGGGCCGTTTAGGCAATGAGCAGTTCTTC
.	TRBV7-2	TRBJ2-1	.	CAGSSRRAYYNGQFF	TGTGCCGGCAGCTCTCGGAGGGCTTATTACAATGGGCAGTTCTTC
.	TRBV15	TRBJ1-5	.	CATSRRRATGTNQPQHF	TGTGCCACCAGCAGAAGGAGGGCGACAGGAACAAATCAGCCCCAGCATTTT
few	TRBV7-2	TRBJ2-1	.	CASSWLAPLVSKQFF	TGTGCCAGCAGCTGGTTGGCTCCTCTTGTTAGCAAGCAGTTCTTC
.	TRBV5-1	TRBJ2-3	.	CASSRRKGDAQYF	TGCGCCAGCAGCCGGCGGAAGGGAGATGCGCAGTATTTT
few	TRBV20-1	TRBJ2-6	.	CSASPSIGDSGANVLTF	TGCAGTGCTAGTCCCTCGATAGGGGACTCTGGGGCCAACGTCCTGACTTTC
many	TRBV4-1	TRBJ2-7	TRBD2	CASSQGSGSIPEQYF	TGCGCCAGCAGCCAAGGGAGCGGGAGCATCCCCGAGCAGTACTTC
.	TRBV12-3/TRBV12-4	TRBJ2-7	.	CASRLDASRNEQYF	TGTGCCAGCAGATTAGACGCCTCCCGAAACGAGCAGTACTTC
.	TRBV14	TRBJ1-1	.	CASSQLQGGEAFF	TGTGCCAGCAGCCAGCTGCAGGGAGGTGAAGCTTTCTTT
few	TRBV12-3/TRBV12-4	TRBJ2-7	.	CASSPFPWEQYF	TGTGCCAGCAGCCCCTTCCCCTGGGAGCAGTACTTC
.	TRBV9	TRBJ2-1	TRBD2	CASSVVPSGLSSYNEQFF	TGTGCCAGCAGCGTAGTCCCTAGCGGGCTAAGCTCCTACAATGAGCAGTTCTTC
.	TRBV7-9	TRBJ2-3	.	CASSARQVGHTDTQYF	TGTGCCAGCAGCGCTCGACAGGTGGGCCACACAGATACGCAGTATTTT
few	TRBV20-1	TRBJ1-4	.	CSAPDGENEKLFF	TGCAGTGCCCCGGACGGAGAGAATGAAAAACTGTTTTTT
.	TRBV20-1	TRBJ2-7	.	CSARRTASSYEQYF	TGCAGTGCTCGACGGACAGCTAGCTCCTACGAGCAGTACTTC
few	TRBV5-6	TRBJ2-5	TRBD2	CASSLKGLGRETQYF	TGTGCCAGCAGCTTGAAGGGACTAGGAAGAGAGACCCAGTACTTC
.	TRBV7-2	TRBJ2-1	TRBD1	CASSFTGLNRGNEQFF	TGTGCCAGCAGCTTTACTGGACTGAACAGGGGCAATGAGCAGTTCTTC
.	TRBV5-1	TRBJ1-2	TRBD1	CASSLNTGTGHLYGYTF	TGCGCCAGCAGCTTAAATACCGGGACAGGACACCTCTATGGCTACACCTTC
.	TRBV9	TRBJ2-6	TRBD1	CASSTRDRVRGSGANVLTF	TGTGCCAGCAGCACCCGAGACAGGGTCCGGGGCTCTGGGGCCAACGTCCTGACTTTC
.	TRBV4-1	TRBJ1-1	TRBD1	CASSQATGTGPNTEAFF	TGCGCCAGCAGCCAAGCGACCGGGACAGGACCGAACACTGAAGCTTTCTTT
few	TRBV20-1	TRBJ2-1	.	CSASGRYNEQFF	TGCAGTGCTTCCGGACGGTACAATGAGCAGTTCTTC
.	TRBV20-1	TRBJ2-3	TRBD2	CSAPSGSRSDTQYF	TGCAGTGCCCCGAGCGGGAGTAGGTCAGATACGCAGTATTTT